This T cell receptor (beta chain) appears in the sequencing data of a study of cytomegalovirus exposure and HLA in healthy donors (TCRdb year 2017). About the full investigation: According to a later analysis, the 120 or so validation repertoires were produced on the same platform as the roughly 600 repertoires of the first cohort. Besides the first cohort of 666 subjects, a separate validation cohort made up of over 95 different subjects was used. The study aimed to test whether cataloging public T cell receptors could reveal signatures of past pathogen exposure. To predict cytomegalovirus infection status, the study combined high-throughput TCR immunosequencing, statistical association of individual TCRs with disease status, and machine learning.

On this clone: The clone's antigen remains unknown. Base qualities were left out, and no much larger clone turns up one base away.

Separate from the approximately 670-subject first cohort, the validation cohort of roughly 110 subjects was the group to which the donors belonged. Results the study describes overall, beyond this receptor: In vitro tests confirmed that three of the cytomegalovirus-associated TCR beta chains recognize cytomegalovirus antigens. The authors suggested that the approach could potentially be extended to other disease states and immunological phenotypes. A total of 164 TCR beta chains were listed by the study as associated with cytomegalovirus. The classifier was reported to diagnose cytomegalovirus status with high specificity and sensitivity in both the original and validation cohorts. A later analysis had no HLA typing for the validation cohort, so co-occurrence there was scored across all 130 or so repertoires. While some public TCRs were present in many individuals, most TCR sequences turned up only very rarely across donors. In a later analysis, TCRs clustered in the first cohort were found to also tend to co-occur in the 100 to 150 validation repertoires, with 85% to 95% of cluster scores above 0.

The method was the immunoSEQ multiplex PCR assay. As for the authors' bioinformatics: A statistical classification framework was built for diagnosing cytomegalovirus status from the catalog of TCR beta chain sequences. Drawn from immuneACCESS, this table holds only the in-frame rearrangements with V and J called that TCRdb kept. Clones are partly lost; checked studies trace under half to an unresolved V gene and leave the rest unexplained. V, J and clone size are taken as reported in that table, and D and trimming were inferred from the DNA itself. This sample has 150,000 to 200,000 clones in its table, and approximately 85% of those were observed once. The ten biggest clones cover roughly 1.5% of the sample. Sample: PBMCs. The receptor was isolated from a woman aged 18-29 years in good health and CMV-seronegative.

The nucleotide sequence reads as follows: TGTGCCAGCAGCTTGGTGGACTTTAAAGATACGCAGTATTTT. Translated, this is CASSLVDFKDTQYF. The V and J segments used are TRBV5-4 and TRBJ2-3, with TRBD2 as a weak D call on 5 bases. CDR1 SGHNT and CDR2 YYREEE are derived from the germline V gene (reference sequence). V loses 0 bases of germline sequence and J loses 5 bases, and the interval between the two ends is 10 bases. Including the terminal cysteine and phenylalanine, the CDR3 comprises 14 residues. Only the CDR3 DNA stays, 42 bases, in frame from base 1.